This T cell receptor beta chain was profiled in a study of cytomegalovirus exposure and HLA in healthy donors. Study observations and caveats: Through in vitro validation, a few CMV-associated chains were shown to be specific for CMV antigens. A later analysis showed HLA-associated TCR beta chains outstripping equally common others in clonal expansion.

To note about this clone: The antigen is undetermined.

PCR used 60 Vbeta primers and 13 Jbeta primers. Clones were sequenced by immunoSEQ multiplex PCR, and TCRdb holds only the in-frame ones, with some missing. This table holds some 200,000 clones, 80% to 85% found once. The CDR3 sequence is 15 residues long. V lost 8 bases, J lost 5 bases, and 12 bases stayed unmatched. The germline CDR1 and CDR2 sequences are SEHNR and FQNEAQ (reference sequence). This receptor was taken from a man aged 35-49 years in good health and CMV-seropositive. Sequencing was carried out using PBMCs. The chain links TRBV7-9 to TRBJ1-2; 9 bases agree with TRBD1. CDR3 coding DNA: TGTGCCAGCGGGCCTAACAGGGGGCCAAAATATGGCTACACCTTC. Its protein product is CASGPNRGPKYGYTF.